This TCR beta chain was profiled in a study of blood T cells in healthy people across ages. This clonotype was picked up a small number of times. Its specificity is not known. Notes on the study in general: Without sorted subsets, naive and antigen-experienced compartments could not be conclusively compared. Estimated diversity across one million T cells was deemed an underestimate.

The CDR3 runs 15 residues. Germline-derived CDR1 and CDR2 are ENHRY and SYGVKD. The ends lost 6 bases at V and 2 bases at J; junction bases unmatched: 4. PCR was performed a second time for roughly 6 to 12 cycles using a sample-barcoded 5' primer and a J-beta primer mix. TCRdb ran MiXCR on the 5' RACE reads and lists one entry per CDR3 protein. The repertoire holds 1.5 million or so distinct CDR3 sequences, with 42% as singletons. This clonotype was sampled from a young woman in good health. The sequenced material came from blood. V gene TRBV10-3 combines with J gene TRBJ2-2; 9 nucleotides agree with TRBD1. CDR3: CAIRGGQGNTGELFF. The CDR3 bases are TGTGCCATCAGGGGGGGACAGGGTAACACCGGGGAGCTGTTTTTT.